This T cell receptor beta chain was captured in a study of a mutant IDH1 vaccine in newly diagnosed glioma. In the study overall: Vaccines were begun 4-6 weeks after radiotherapy alone, or with temozolomide cycles.

With regard to this clone: The antigen remains undetermined.

The germline gives CDR1 KGHSH, CDR2 LQKENI. The J segment lost 2 bases and the V segment lost 6 bases, leaving 14 bases of the junction unmatched. The CDR3 sequence is 18 residues long. Assay: immunoSEQ multiplex PCR; the TCRdb copy retains only in-frame clones and omits some. The sample has approximately 35,000 clones, 85% to 90% seen once. Regarding time point: week 23, last vaccination. The investigators gave 300 ug of mutant IDH1 20-mer peptide in each vaccine dose, together with topical imiquimod. The sequencing used PBMCs, collected from a glioma patient whose treatment included an IDH1 peptide vaccine. This receptor was identified in a man aged 40-55 years with glioma. The V gene is TRBV18, the J gene TRBJ2-5; 11 bases line up with TRBD2. DNA for the CDR3: TGTGCCAGCTCCCCAACGATCCCGACTAGCGGGGTTCAAGAGACCCAGTACTTC. It specifies CASSPTIPTSGVQETQYF.